The source of this TCR beta chain is a study of blood T cell repertoires in COVID-19. The V gene's germline CDR1 is LNHNV and CDR2 YYDKDF (reference sequence). The V end lost 3 bases, the J end lost 4 bases, and 16 bases lay between the germline ends. The CDR3 consists of 16 residues. Profiled with immunoSEQ multiplex PCR; TCRdb holds only in-frame clones, not every one. Among about 130,000 clones, about 70% were seen once, and the ten largest hold approximately 2%. Source material: peripheral blood. The receptor's source is a woman aged 65 to 85 with acute or convalescent COVID-19. V usage is TRBV15 and J usage is TRBJ2-1, with unresolved D. The CDR3 here is CATSSQTGAPYNEQFF. CDR3 bases: TGTGCCACCAGCAGCCAAACTGGAGCCCCTTACAATGAGCAGTTCTTC.